The entry below describes one TCR beta chain. The data originate from a study of blood T cell repertoires in COVID-19. Individuals aged about 18 to 100 years were recruited from approximately 22 US areas. Clones were read by immunoSEQ multiplex PCR, and TCRdb kept only the in-frame ones, dropping some. Of under 250,000 clones in the sample, under 90% were seen once. The sequencing input was PBMCs or T cells enriched from blood (not recorded which). This receptor was obtained from a woman in her 40s who had been exposed to COVID-19.

This CDR3 reads CATNRDFLTNEKLFF. For the CDR3, the DNA is TGTGCCACGAACAGGGATTTCTTAACTAATGAAAAACTGTTTTTT. This chain connects TRBV6-5 to TRBJ1-4; D may be TRBD1 (6 bases). The CDR3 length is 15 residues. Germline loops: CDR1 MNHEY, CDR2 SVGAGI. V was shortened by 10 bases and J by 1 base, with 16 bases between the two germline ends.